Listed below are T cell receptor beta chains from one sample, sequenced in a study of blood T cell repertoires in COVID-19. Some clones are missing from TCRdb's copy, which holds only in-frame ones; the method was immunoSEQ multiplex PCR. This sample has 43,000 or so clones, with over 70% found just once. Sequencing input: peripheral blood. The receptors stem from a woman in her sixties with acute or convalescent COVID-19. Both conserved end residues are part of each CDR3. Not all rows give a size; the values are once, few, many and, for expanded clones, a class.

>TRBV6-5|few
CASSPTTGTIYGYTF
>TRBV18|NA
CASSPAGQGFYGYTF
>TRBV19|NA
CASSLDSLEAFF
>TRBV7-2|NA
CASTGRGSSTGELFF
>TRBV5-1|NA
CASSLETGGIYDYGYTF
>TRBV7-7|few
CASSGDQGGLDTQYF
>TRBV30|once
CAWSRKAGDEQYF
>TRBV29-1|NA
CSVEDRDRGGHGYTF
>TRBV6-5|NA
CASSQLGVNYGYTF
>TRBV2|NA
CATGREQGPYEQYF
>TRBV7-9|NA
CASSLERSGELFF
>TRBV9|NA
CASSPGGGQGIYEQYF
>TRBV7-3|NA
CASSRDGTGAYEQYF
>TRBV6-6|NA
CASSLGQAIPGAFF
>TRBV18|NA
CASSQDRSLSGNTIYF
>TRBV25-1|NA
CASSEPGLVQETQYF
>TRBV7-5|NA
CVRSYQGTPCTDTQYF
>TRBV6-4|NA
CASSVGGGTDTQYF
>TRBV7-2|once
CASSLSGVKAFF
>TRBV18|NA
CASSPPTGGVDQPQHF
>TRBV3-1/TRBV3-2|NA
CASSPGNGGAKNIQYF
>TRBV6-4|NA
CASSKTGGSTRGTEAFF
>TRBV6-5|NA
CASSYSADYGYTF
>TRBV5-5|NA
CASSRQGLDNEQFF
>TRBV7-3|NA
CASSLYGGGSGNTIYF
>TRBV27|NA
CASSLSRTTETQYF